This entry concerns a single T cell receptor beta chain. Its target antigen remains unknown. The instrument was an Illumina HiSeq 2000. The TCR beta cDNA libraries were made using 5'RACE template switching, a step that added both a universal primer site and unique molecular identifiers. Priming for cDNA synthesis came from the TCR beta constant segment, and two successive PCR amplification steps followed. The study's own analysis went as follows. Reads were demultiplexed and grouped by UMI with MIGEC, and clonotypes were assembled and quantified with MiTCR. Only TCR cDNA sequences supported by at least two reads were kept to exclude erroneous sequences. The tcR package was used for downstream repertoire analysis, and clonotypes were matched between fractions using CDR3 nucleotide sequence together with V segment. VDJmatch was used to annotate antigen specificity against VDJdb, with one amino acid substitution allowed in CDR3. One entry per CDR3 protein sequence results from the TCRdb reprocessing of the reads, with DNA left out. The V and J calls come from TCRdb's annotation, not from the publication. The sample's table lists a count of 440,000 or so distinct CDR3 sequences. The ten largest clones represent approximately 7% of the sample.

This sample stems from a study of T cells expressing NK-cell markers (dated by TCRdb to 2018 to 2020). Looking at the study overall: TCR beta-chain repertoires were profiled in sorted CD3+CD56+NKG2C+, CD3+CD56+NKG2C- and CD3+CD56-NKG2C+ T-cell subsets from roughly eight donors. Among the eight sequenced donors, seven were HCMV-seropositive and one was HCMV-seronegative. Randomly selected healthy volunteers, three men and five women, were used as the eight sequenced donors. The libraries were sequenced on Illumina HiSeq 2000/2500, MiSeq or NextSeq, producing 2 x 150 bp reads. General findings and caveats noted by the study authors: It remained unclear whether the expanded NKG2C-expressing T cell clones were specific for HCMV antigens. In roughly 6 donors, the dominant CD3+CD56+NKG2C+ clonotypes ranked among the top 10 CD8+ clonotypes, making up about 1.0-8% of CD8+ T cells. Those dominant clonotypes were again the most abundant among CD3+CD56-NKG2C+ cells in four donors, at about 28.3-65%.

HCMV-specific IgG was detected in serum with a commercial ELISA kit to determine HCMV serostatus. Peripheral blood mononuclear cells were isolated from blood by Ficoll density gradient centrifugation. Spanning cysteine to phenylalanine, the CDR3 consists of 19 amino acids. No DNA has been recorded. According to the germline V gene, CDR1 reads LGHNA and CDR2 reads YSLEER. The chain links TRBV4-3 with TRBJ1-5. The sample consisted of blood T cells: a sorted CD56 or NKG2C T cell subset, CD4+ or CD8+ T cells, or bulk PBMC T cells (not recorded which). The receptor's source is a woman aged 18 to 75 in good health. The CDR3: CASSQDPEGPRLGNQPQHF.